These 10 T cell receptor beta chains were all obtained from the same sample, sequenced in a study of blood T cell repertoires in COVID-19. Sequenced by immunoSEQ multiplex PCR; TCRdb stores in-frame clones only, minus some. The repertoire holds more than 300,000 clones, with just over 85% as singletons. The source material was PBMCs or T cells enriched from blood (not recorded which). The receptors come from a man aged 25-45 years who had recovered from COVID-19.

The V call is TRBV10-2, the J call TRBJ1-5; D might be TRBD1 (5 bases). The CDR3 sequence is 14 residues long. Germline V gene sequence: CDR1 WSHSY, CDR2 SAAADI. V gave up 8 bases and J gave up 2 bases, with 13 bases separating them. DNA for the CDR3: TGCGCCAGCTACGAAGGGGTTGGCAATCAGCCCCAGCATTTT. Its protein is CASYEGVGNQPQHF.

This sequence joins TRBV19 and TRBJ1-2; D not certain. CDR3 length equals 16 residues. V gave up 1 base and J gave up 3 bases, with 15 bases separating them. Germline CDR1 LNHDA, CDR2 SQIVND (reference sequence). Written as DNA, the CDR3 is TGTGCCAGTAGTATAGCCGTTCGGGAACGGTACTATGGCTACACCTTC. Its protein is CASSIAVRERYYGYTF.

The rearrangement uses TRBV18 and TRBJ2-1; 8 bases align to TRBD2. The CDR3 runs 16 residues. With V trimmed by 1 base and J by 4 bases, 6 bases remained unmatched. Looked up from germline, CDR1 is KGHSH and CDR2 is LQKENI. The CDR3: CASSPLGLATYNEQFF. The CDR3, as DNA: TGTGCCAGCTCACCACTAGGACTAGCCACGTACAATGAGCAGTTCTTC. Variable domain in full (rest from reference TRBV18 and TRBJ2-1): NAGVMQNPRHLVRRRGQEARLRCSPMKGHSHVYWYRQLPEEGLKFMVYLQKENIIDESGMPKERFSAEFPKEGPSILRIQQVVRGDSAAYFCASSPLGLATYNEQFFGPGTRLTVL.

This clone was detected ten times or more. The chain uses TRBV28 and TRBJ1-5; possibly TRBD1 for D (6 bases). This CDR3 has 13 amino acids. Between the trimmed V and J ends, which lost 5 bases and 7 bases, there was a span of 12 bases. From germline, CDR1 is MDHEN and CDR2 SYDVKM. CDR3 sequence (DNA): TGTGCCAGCAGTGACAGGTTGGACCAGCCCCAGCATTTT. Translating gives CASSDRLDQPQHF.

The chain joins TRBV27 to TRBJ1-1, with TRBD1 matching over 10 bases. Germline CDR1 and CDR2: MNHEY and SMNVEV (reference sequence). V shed 8 bases and J 3 bases; nucleotides not matched to a gene: 9. The CDR3 is made up of 15 amino acids. The chain's CDR3 is CASFGTGVLDTEAFF. As DNA, the CDR3 is TGTGCCAGCTTCGGGACAGGGGTTTTGGACACTGAAGCTTTCTTT.

The V gene is TRBV6-1, the J gene TRBJ2-6; no definite D call. V gave up 3 bases and J gave up 2 bases, with 14 bases separating them. Germline loops: CDR1 MNHNS, CDR2 SASEGT. The CDR3 has 17 amino acids. The CDR3 DNA reads as TGTGCCAGCAGTGATAGGTTTGGAGCTACTGGGGCCAACGTCCTGACTTTC. It encodes CASSDRFGATGANVLTF.

With regard to this clone: The junction departs from the called germline gene at one end, perhaps through a read error. J is TRBJ2-3 and V is TRBV7-7, with a tentative D call TRBD2 (6 bases). The CDR3 spans 15 residues. Germline V gene lookup returns CDR1 SSHAT and CDR2 FNYEAQ (reference sequence). Here the CDR3 reads CASSARDSTTDTQYF. The CDR3 bases are TGTGCTAGCAGCGCTCGGGACTCCACCACAGATACGCAGTATTTT. Filled out from reference TRBV7-7 and TRBJ2-3, the complete variable domain reads GAGVSQSPRYKVTKRGQDVTLRCDPISSHATLYWYQQALGQGPEFLTYFNYEAQPDKSGLPSDRFSAERPEGSISTLTIQRTEQRDSAMYRCASSARDSTTDTQYFGPGTRLTVL.

V and J are TRBV18 and TRBJ2-3, with 10 bases that match TRBD2. Germline CDR1 is KGHSH and CDR2 is LQKENI. V lost 6 bases and J lost 6; bases outside the gene matches: 6. The CDR3 spans 14 residues. The CDR3: CASSPRLAGDTQYF. The CDR3 DNA reads TGTGCCAGCTCGCCGAGACTAGCGGGCGATACGCAGTATTTT.

The chain joins TRBV5-4 to TRBJ2-7, with D perhaps matching TRBD1 (5 bases). The CDR3 loop spans 15 amino acids. V gave up 1 base and J gave up 7 bases, with 18 bases separating them. The V gene's germline CDR1 is SGHNT and CDR2 YYREEE (reference sequence). The CDR3 spells CASSLPGQGQMEQYF. The CDR3 nucleotides read TGTGCCAGCAGCTTGCCGGGCCAGGGCCAAATGGAGCAGTACTTC. The full variable domain, in which reference TRBV5-4 and TRBJ2-7 provide the parts outside the CDR3, is ETGVTQSPTHLIKTRGQQVTLRCSSQSGHNTVSWYQQALGQGPQFIFQYYREEENGRGNFPPRFSGLQFPNYSSELNVNALELDDSALYLCASSLPGQGQMEQYFGPGTRLTVT.

The rearrangement uses TRBV5-8 and TRBJ2-1, with 9 bases lining up with TRBD2. V lost 0 bases to trimming and J lost 4 bases; unmatched junction nucleotides: 2. Germline V gene data show CDR1 as SGHTS and CDR2 as YDEGEE. The CDR3 sequence is 15 residues long. CDR3 sequence reads: CASSLGLAEYNEQFF. In DNA form, the CDR3 reads TGTGCCAGCAGCTTGGGACTAGCGGAGTACAATGAGCAGTTCTTC.